This entry lists 5 T cell receptor beta chains sequenced from one sample in a study of blood T cell repertoires in COVID-19 (dated by TCRdb to the early 2020s). The protocol used for the library was the immunoSEQ multiplex PCR assay. TCRdb's version of the immuneACCESS table is confined to in-frame rearrangements and falls short of the full clone set. An unresolved V gene accounts for under half of the shortfall where checked; the remainder is of unknown origin. Recorded for this sample are fewer than 85,000 clones; about 70% of them occurred a single time. The biggest ten clones account for roughly 36% of the sample. The sample comprised peripheral blood. These receptors all stem from a woman in her 70s with acute or convalescent COVID-19.

The rearrangement uses TRBV2 and TRBJ2-3; 12 bases are a match to TRBD2. The ends lost 8 bases at V and 0 bases at J; junction bases unmatched: 18. The CDR3 has 20 residues. CDR1 is SNHLY, CDR2 FYNNEI, per germline. As DNA, the CDR3 is TGTGCCAGCGGAGTCGCCCTAGCGGGGGGGCCGGGTGCTAGCACAGATACGCAGTATTTT. This sequence encodes CASGVALAGGPGASTDTQYF.

The gene calls are TRBV19 and TRBJ2-6; 7 nucleotides match TRBD1. Unmatched junction bases numbered 13, after V lost 5 bases and J lost 0 bases. The CDR3 totals 19 residues. Germline-derived CDR1 and CDR2 are LNHDA and SQIVND (reference sequence). The CDR3 is CASSSYPGQPNSGANVLTF. Written as DNA, the CDR3 is TGTGCCAGTAGTTCCTATCCGGGACAGCCGAACTCTGGGGCCAACGTCCTGACTTTC. Variable domain in full (rest from reference TRBV19 and TRBJ2-6): DGGITQSPKYLFRKEGQNVTLSCEQNLNHDAMYWYRQDPGQGLRLIYYSQIVNDFQKGDIAEGYSVSREKKESFPLTVTSAQKNPTAFYLCASSSYPGQPNSGANVLTFGAGSRLTVL.

The rearrangement links TRBV9 to TRBJ2-6; 7 bases are shared with TRBD1. With 3 bases clipped from V and 0 bases from J, the junction kept 9 bases outside the gene matches. CDR3 length equals 18 residues. Per germline, CDR1 SGDLS and CDR2 YYNGEE. The CDR3 coding sequence is TGTGCCAGCAGCGGCCGACAGGGATGGGGCTCTGGGGCCAACGTCCTGACTTTC. This codes for CASSGRQGWGSGANVLTF.

In its sample, this clone was seen a few times. The V call is TRBV5-1, the J call TRBJ2-2, with D possibly being TRBD1 (6 bases). This CDR3 comprises 15 residues. Germline V gives CDR1 SGHRS, CDR2 YFSETQ. The germline V and J ends were trimmed by 7 bases and 5 bases, with 18 bases remaining between them. CDR3 DNA: TGCGCCAGCGAATCCAACAGGGCCGGAACCGGGGAGCTGTTTTTT. The encoded protein is CASESNRAGTGELFF.

The CDR3 is CASSLTEYKNIQYF. In DNA, the CDR3 is TGCGCCAGCAGCTTGACAGAATATAAAAACATTCAGTACTTC. V and J are TRBV5-1 and TRBJ2-4; D ambiguous. CDR1 is SGHRS, CDR2 YFSETQ, per germline. V lost 1 base and J lost 4, with 9 bases in between. CDR3 length: 14 residues.